This is a list of T cell receptor beta chains from one sample in a study of T cell responses to AZD1222 COVID-19 vaccine. Produced via immunoSEQ multiplex PCR; TCRdb's table is partial and in-frame only. The sample includes some 170,000 clones, about 90% of them seen just once. Sequencing was performed on peripheral blood, taken 28 days after the second dose of the MenACWY control vaccine. These receptors originate from an adult who received the MenACWY meningococcal vaccine as a control. Both conserved end residues are part of each CDR3. D genes are given only for firm matches. Only some rows state a clone size, as once, few, many or a class for expanded clones.

v_gene: TRBV28; j_gene: TRBJ1-2; d_gene: -; len: 14; abundance: -; CDR3aa: CASIFQGTAGGYTF; CDR3nt: TGTGCCAGCATTTTCCAGGGGACCGCCGGCGGCTACACCTTC
v_gene: TRBV27; j_gene: TRBJ1-6; d_gene: TRBD1; len: 13; abundance: -; CDR3aa: CASRDRGLSPLHF; CDR3nt: TGTGCCAGCAGGGACAGGGGGCTTTCACCCCTCCACTTT
v_gene: TRBV20-1; j_gene: TRBJ1-3; d_gene: -; len: 15; abundance: -; CDR3aa: CSASKQAAWGNTIYF; CDR3nt: TGCAGTGCTAGTAAACAGGCGGCATGGGGAAACACCATATATTTT
v_gene: TRBV5-4; j_gene: TRBJ1-6; d_gene: TRBD1; len: 16; abundance: -; CDR3aa: CASSRQGSSYNSPLHF; CDR3nt: TGTGCCAGCAGCCGACAGGGGAGCTCCTATAATTCACCCCTCCACTTT
v_gene: TRBV24-1; j_gene: TRBJ2-3; d_gene: -; len: 14; abundance: -; CDR3aa: CATSDLVLTDTQYF; CDR3nt: TGTGCCACCAGTGATTTGGTCCTCACAGATACGCAGTATTTT
v_gene: TRBV20-1; j_gene: TRBJ2-1; d_gene: -; len: 10; abundance: -; CDR3aa: CSAMALEQFF; CDR3nt: TGCAGTGCGATGGCACTCGAGCAGTTCTTC
v_gene: TRBV19; j_gene: TRBJ2-7; d_gene: TRBD1; len: 15; abundance: -; CDR3aa: CASSGTGGSGHEQYF; CDR3nt: TGTGCCAGTAGTGGTACAGGGGGCTCGGGCCACGAGCAGTACTTC
v_gene: TRBV3-1/TRBV3-2; j_gene: TRBJ2-1; d_gene: -; len: 16; abundance: once; CDR3aa: CASSQVEGNRPGEQFF; CDR3nt: TGTGCCAGCAGCCAAGTCGAGGGGAACAGGCCGGGTGAGCAGTTCTTC
v_gene: TRBV28; j_gene: TRBJ1-6; d_gene: -; len: 14; abundance: -; CDR3aa: CASRLENKNRPLHF; CDR3nt: TGTGCCAGCCGACTCGAGAACAAAAATCGGCCCCTCCACTTT
v_gene: TRBV19; j_gene: TRBJ1-2; d_gene: -; len: 15; abundance: once; CDR3aa: CASSEGGNGFSGYTF; CDR3nt: TGTGCCAGTAGTGAGGGGGGCAACGGATTCAGTGGCTACACCTTC
v_gene: TRBV28; j_gene: TRBJ2-7; d_gene: -; len: 14; abundance: -; CDR3aa: CASGSGGPPYEQYF; CDR3nt: TGTGCCAGCGGGTCCGGAGGCCCTCCCTACGAGCAGTACTTC
v_gene: TRBV7-9; j_gene: TRBJ2-7; d_gene: TRBD1; len: 15; abundance: -; CDR3aa: CASSTGQGLWYEQYF; CDR3nt: TGTGCCAGCAGTACTGGACAGGGCCTTTGGTACGAGCAGTACTTC
v_gene: TRBV6-5; j_gene: TRBJ1-2; d_gene: -; len: 13; abundance: -; CDR3aa: CASSYSNRVGYTF; CDR3nt: TGTGCCAGCAGTTACTCAAACAGGGTCGGCTACACCTTC
v_gene: TRBV6-4; j_gene: TRBJ1-5; d_gene: -; len: 15; abundance: -; CDR3aa: CASSPQQGSNQPQHF; CDR3nt: TGTGCCAGCAGTCCCCAACAGGGAAGCAATCAGCCCCAGCATTTT
v_gene: TRBV29-1; j_gene: TRBJ2-7; d_gene: -; len: 13; abundance: -; CDR3aa: CSVEDMSLMGQYF; CDR3nt: TGCAGCGTTGAAGATATGTCCTTGATGGGGCAGTACTTC
v_gene: TRBV27; j_gene: TRBJ2-1; d_gene: TRBD2; len: 16; abundance: -; CDR3aa: CASSMLAGGAYNEQFF; CDR3nt: TGTGCCAGCAGTATGCTAGCGGGAGGAGCCTACAATGAGCAGTTCTTC
v_gene: TRBV27; j_gene: TRBJ1-2; d_gene: -; len: 13; abundance: -; CDR3aa: CASSFASDYGYTF; CDR3nt: TGTGCCAGCAGTTTTGCCAGCGACTATGGCTACACCTTC